This passage covers 30 T cell receptor beta chains from one sample sequenced in a study of blood T cell repertoires in COVID-19. Clones were sequenced by immunoSEQ multiplex PCR, and TCRdb holds only the in-frame ones, with some missing. Seen here are roughly 200,000 clones, about 90% observed once, and the top ten hold roughly 3.3%. Material: PBMCs or T cells enriched from blood (not recorded which). Receptor source: a woman aged 45 to 65 in a cohort exposed to, infected with or recovered from COVID-19 (not recorded which).

V usage is TRBV2 and J usage is TRBJ1-2, with D uncertain. The CDR3 loop spans 14 amino acids. V was cut by 9 bases and J by 8 bases, with 22 bases left in between. Germline CDR1 SNHLY, CDR2 FYNNEI. Written as DNA, the CDR3 is TGTGCCAGTACCTTAGAAGGCAGGAAAGAAGGCTACACCTTC. This encodes CASTLEGRKEGYTF.

The genes are TRBV4-3 and TRBJ2-7; 7 nucleotides match TRBD1. V shed 4 bases, J shed 1 base, and the junction held 10 bases outside the gene matches. The germline V gene has CDR1 LGHNA and CDR2 YSLEER. The CDR3 totals 16 residues. This CDR3 reads CASSLGDRDGSYEQYF. DNA of the CDR3: TGCGCCAGCAGCCTAGGCGACAGGGATGGATCCTACGAGCAGTACTTC.

This chain links TRBV7-9 with TRBJ1-1; D remains unclear. This CDR3 region has 11 residues. V was cut by 11 bases and J by 1 base, with 8 bases left in between. Germline V CDR1 and CDR2: SEHNR, FQNEAQ (reference sequence). The CDR3, as DNA: TGTGCCGGCTGGTGGAACACTGAAGCTTTCTTT. Translating gives CAGWWNTEAFF.

This chain joins TRBV6-5 and TRBJ2-1; tentatively, D is TRBD2 (6 bases). This CDR3 comprises 14 residues. V was trimmed by 7 bases and J by 4 bases, leaving 14 bases between them. The germline gives CDR1 MNHEY, CDR2 SVGAGI. The CDR3 sequence is CASTLMEGYNEQFF. The CDR3 DNA follows: TGTGCCAGCACCTTAATGGAGGGATACAATGAGCAGTTCTTC.

The chain links TRBV3-1 (or the pseudogene TRBV3-2) to TRBJ1-2, with no clear D. The germline CDR1 and CDR2 sequences are LGHDT and YNNKEL (reference sequence). This CDR3 spans 13 amino acids. Trimming shortened V by 0 bases and J by 3 bases, and 5 bases separated the two germline ends. CDR3 bases: TGTGCCAGCAGCCAAGACTTCTACTATGGCTACACCTTC. Its translation is CASSQDFYYGYTF.

V and J are TRBV4-3 and TRBJ1-6, with TRBD1 matching over 8 bases. Losses at the gene ends were 0 bases for V and 10 bases for J; bases not matched to a gene: 11. Germline-derived CDR1 and CDR2 are LGHNA and YSLEER. This CDR3 is built from 17 residues. CDR3 in amino acids: CASSQEIGQGARSPLHF. The CDR3 DNA follows: TGCGCCAGCAGCCAAGAAATAGGACAGGGAGCAAGGTCACCCCTCCACTTT.

V usage is TRBV5-1 and J usage is TRBJ2-7; tentative D call: TRBD1 (6 bases). The germline V and J ends were trimmed by 2 bases and 5 bases, with 11 bases remaining between them. The CDR3 totals 13 residues. CDR1 SGHRS and CDR2 YFSETQ come from the germline V gene. CDR3 nucleotide sequence: TGCGCCAGCAGCTTAAACAGGGTCCACGAGCAGTACTTC. Amino acid sequence: CASSLNRVHEQYF.

V gene TRBV12-3 or TRBV12-4 combines with J gene TRBJ1-4, with TRBD1 matching over 7 bases. The CDR3 has 13 amino acids. V was pared by 6 bases and J by 4 bases, with 2 bases of the junction left unmatched. CDR3 region: CASSDRVNEKLFF. DNA of the CDR3: TGTGCCAGCAGCGACAGGGTTAATGAAAAACTGTTTTTT.

The V gene is TRBV7-2, the J gene TRBJ1-1, with TRBD1 as a possible D gene (6 bases). V was cut by 2 bases and J by 5 bases, with 9 bases left in between. The CDR3 length is 13 residues. Per germline, CDR1 SGHTA and CDR2 FQGNSA. The CDR3 here is CASSLWGRTEAFF. The CDR3 DNA is TGTGCCAGCAGCTTATGGGGGCGAACTGAAGCTTTCTTT.

The genes are TRBV4-3 and TRBJ1-1; possibly TRBD1 for D (6 bases). The V and J ends lost 3 bases and 3 bases respectively, with 20 bases between them. This CDR3 has 17 residues. CDR1 and CDR2 (germline): LGHNA, YSLEER. DNA for the CDR3: TGCGCCAGCAGCCAGCGCCGGGTGTCGCAGGGGTACACTGAAGCTTTCTTT. Its translation: CASSQRRVSQGYTEAFF.

The V and J genes are TRBV30 and TRBJ2-3; maybe TRBD2 (7 bases). V was clipped by 3 bases and J by 4 bases, with 14 bases between them. Germline values: CDR1 GTSNPN, CDR2 SVGIG (reference sequence). This CDR3 has 14 residues. The CDR3 sequence: CAWSPPGGPDTQYF. Written as DNA, the CDR3 is TGTGCCTGGAGCCCTCCGGGGGGCCCAGATACGCAGTATTTT.

V is TRBV27 and J is TRBJ1-4; 9 nucleotides align to TRBD1. V shed 5 bases, J shed 5 bases, and the junction held 6 bases outside the gene matches. There are 15 residues in the CDR3. CDR1 is MNHEY and CDR2 is SMNVEV in the germline V gene (reference sequence). CDR3 in amino acids: CASSPTGGRNEKLFF. The CDR3 DNA is TGTGCCAGCAGTCCGACAGGGGGTAGAAATGAAAAACTGTTTTTT.

This chain uses TRBV9 with TRBJ1-2; D gene uncertain. Germline CDR1 is SGDLS and CDR2 is YYNGEE. V gave up 4 bases and J gave up 0 bases, with 10 bases separating them. CDR3 length: 14 residues. In DNA, the CDR3 is TGTGCCAGCAGCCCCGAAGGAGCTAACTATGGCTACACCTTC. Protein sequence: CASSPEGANYGYTF.

This chain links TRBV28 with TRBJ1-3; D gene unclear. The V end was cut by 2 bases, the J end by 2 bases, with 16 bases between. The CDR3 length is 17 residues. Looked up from germline, CDR1 is MDHEN and CDR2 is SYDVKM. The CDR3: CASSLQRAPKPGNTIYF. The CDR3 coding sequence is TGTGCCAGCAGTTTACAGAGGGCACCTAAGCCTGGAAACACCATATATTTT.

The chain has TRBV27 and TRBJ2-5; D unresolved. Germline CDR1 is MNHEY and CDR2 is SMNVEV (reference sequence). The CDR3 totals 14 residues. Trimming cost V 3 bases and J 2 bases, with 10 bases left between them. The CDR3 sequence is CASSFRGSQETQYF. For the CDR3, the DNA is TGTGCCAGCAGTTTCCGAGGTAGTCAAGAGACCCAGTACTTC.

This clone showed up just once. This rearrangement joins TRBV3-1 (or the pseudogene TRBV3-2) to TRBJ1-3; D is unresolved. V lost 5 bases and J lost 0, with 14 bases in between. Germline V gene sequence: CDR1 LGHDT, CDR2 YNNKEL (reference sequence). This CDR3 contains 16 residues. CDR3 loop: CASSLQNYISGNTIYF. The CDR3 bases are TGTGCCAGCAGCTTACAGAATTACATCTCTGGAAACACCATATATTTT.

For the CDR3, the DNA is TGTGCCAGCGGGACAGGAGAATACAACGAGCAGTACTTC. Amino acid sequence: CASGTGEYNEQYF. The chain employs TRBV6-5 and TRBJ2-7; 8 nucleotides line up with TRBD1. Per the germline V gene, CDR1 is MNHEY and CDR2 is SVGAGI. The CDR3 loop spans 13 amino acids. The J segment lost 5 bases and the V segment lost 8 bases, leaving 8 bases of the junction unmatched.

This clone was seen more than once but under ten times. The rearrangement links TRBV4-1 to TRBJ2-7, with D possibly matching TRBD2 (6 bases). Germline V gene lookup returns CDR1 MGHRA and CDR2 YSYEKL. V was trimmed by 1 base and J by 0 bases, leaving 16 bases between them. The CDR3 contains 17 residues. CDR3: CASSQGGSSALSYEQYF. Here the CDR3 DNA reads TGCGCCAGCAGCCAAGGGGGGTCTAGCGCCCTCTCCTACGAGCAGTACTTC.

This clone was seen a single time. The V gene is TRBV2, the J gene TRBJ1-4; the match to TRBD1 covers 11 bases. V shed 8 bases and J 8 bases; nucleotides not matched to a gene: 13. CDR1 SNHLY and CDR2 FYNNEI come from the germline V gene. This CDR3 spans 16 amino acids. This chain's CDR3 is CASGQGAQVLREKLFF. The CDR3 DNA follows: TGTGCCAGCGGACAGGGGGCGCAAGTATTAAGGGAAAAACTGTTTTTT.

V gene TRBV5-1 combines with J gene TRBJ2-7; 9 bases match TRBD1. CDR1 and CDR2 from the germline V gene are SGHRS and YFSETQ. J was trimmed by 5 bases and V by 0 bases; bases with no gene match: 9. The CDR3 is made up of 16 amino acids. CDR3 in amino acids: CASSLGPWDREDEQYF. DNA of the CDR3: TGCGCCAGCAGCTTGGGGCCCTGGGACAGGGAGGACGAGCAGTACTTC.

This CDR3 is CASSPGQGLTDTQYF. The CDR3 bases are TGTGCCAGCAGCCCGGGACAGGGATTGACAGATACGCAGTATTTT. This chain joins TRBV11-1 and TRBJ2-3; 9 bases fit TRBD1. V shed 5 bases, J shed 3 bases, and the junction held 6 bases outside the gene matches. The CDR3 is 15 amino acids. In germline, CDR1 is SGHAT, CDR2 FQDESV (reference sequence).

This clone was found once. The chain couples TRBV15 to TRBJ2-7; 8 nucleotides agree with TRBD1. The CDR3 spans 15 residues. V lost 0 bases, J lost 2 bases, and 3 bases stayed unmatched. The germline V gene has CDR1 LNHNV and CDR2 YYDKDF (reference sequence). The CDR3 region is CATSRDRGLAYEQYF. The CDR3 DNA sequence: TGTGCCACCAGCAGAGACAGGGGGCTCGCCTACGAGCAGTACTTC.

As regards this clone: One end of the junction is discordant with germline, which a read error may explain. This chain uses TRBV19 with TRBJ2-6; D may be TRBD2 (7 bases). This CDR3 is built from 13 residues. Looked up from germline, CDR1 is LNHDA and CDR2 is SQIVND (reference sequence). CDR3 nucleotide sequence: TGTGCCAGTAGTATTGAGGGTTTGGGGGGGGCTTCTTTC. Its protein product is CASSIEGLGGASF.

The J gene is TRBJ2-7, the V gene TRBV9; TRBD1 aligns across 7 bases. The V and J ends lost 0 bases and 5 bases, in that order; junction bases with no gene match: 5. The germline CDR1 and CDR2 sequences are SGDLS and YYNGEE. The CDR3 runs 14 residues. The CDR3 DNA follows: TGTGCCAGCAGCGTAGCAGGGGGATCCCACGAGCAGTACTTC. This translates into CASSVAGGSHEQYF.

The chain carries TRBV5-1 and TRBJ2-1, with D possibly matching TRBD2 (5 bases). The ends were cut back, 3 bases at V and 0 bases at J, with 10 bases in the middle. Germline V gene lookup returns CDR1 SGHRS and CDR2 YFSETQ. This CDR3 has 15 residues. The chain's CDR3 is CASSSTAGSYNEQFF. As DNA, the CDR3 is TGCGCCAGCAGCTCGACTGCGGGCTCCTACAATGAGCAGTTCTTC.

The chain employs TRBV6-5 and TRBJ1-5, with D hard to call. The CDR3 totals 14 residues. CDR1 MNHEY and CDR2 SVGAGI come from the germline V gene. The V gene lost 0 bases and the J gene lost 5 bases, with 8 bases spanning the gap. Here the CDR3 reads CASSYSRSYQPQHF. The DNA of the CDR3 is TGTGCCAGCAGTTACTCGAGGAGTTATCAGCCCCAGCATTTT.

This clone is a singleton in its sample. The chain combines TRBV2 with TRBJ2-2, with 10 bases matching TRBD2. The CDR3 totals 15 residues. CDR1 is SNHLY, CDR2 FYNNEI, per germline. The V gene end was trimmed by 6 bases and the J gene end by 4 bases; junction bases not matched to a gene: 5. CDR3 nucleotide sequence: TGTGCCAGCAGGAAGCGGGGGGGACTCACCGGGGAGCTGTTTTTT. It translates to CASRKRGGLTGELFF.

This sequence joins TRBV9 and TRBJ2-5; 10 positions agree with TRBD2. The V segment lost 2 bases and the J segment 0 bases; nucleotides outside the gene matches: 10. Germline values: CDR1 SGDLS, CDR2 YYNGEE. The CDR3 loop spans 18 amino acids. The CDR3, as DNA: TGTGCCAGCAGCGTTTCTAGCGGGGGCTCGGGGTACCAAGAGACCCAGTACTTC. Translation gives CASSVSSGGSGYQETQYF.

J is TRBJ1-1 and V is TRBV18; 9 nucleotides align to TRBD1. Germline CDR1 is KGHSH and CDR2 is LQKENI. After removal of 0 bases from V and 5 bases from J, the junction contained 13 bases not matched to a gene. This CDR3 is built from 18 residues. CDR3: CASSPPIFGTGPRTEAFF. In DNA form, the CDR3 reads TGTGCCAGCTCACCACCGATTTTCGGGACAGGGCCACGGACTGAAGCTTTCTTT. Variable domain in full (rest from reference TRBV18 and TRBJ1-1): NAGVMQNPRHLVRRRGQEARLRCSPMKGHSHVYWYRQLPEEGLKFMVYLQKENIIDESGMPKERFSAEFPKEGPSILRIQQVVRGDSAAYFCASSPPIFGTGPRTEAFFGQGTRLTVV.

V is TRBV7-2 and J is TRBJ2-7, with 8 positions matching TRBD2. Germline-derived CDR1 and CDR2 are SGHTA and FQGNSA. This CDR3 region has 17 residues. V dropped 2 bases and J dropped 1; count of bases not matched to a gene: 10. CDR3 residues: CASSLYSVAGRSYEQYF. The DNA for the CDR3 is TGTGCCAGCAGCTTATACTCCGTAGCGGGGAGGTCCTACGAGCAGTACTTC.